These 5 T cell receptor beta chains were sequenced from one sample in a study of T cell repertoires in cytomegalovirus infection. One entry per CDR3 protein, called by TCRdb with MiXCR from the reads. The table shows some 150,000 distinct CDR3 sequences, with 20% to 30% occurring only once. The sequenced sample was PBMCs. The source of these receptors is a human donor in good health (CMV status not recorded). Some clones in this sample may be carry-over from other donors' samples.

This clonotype was picked up many times. The chain links TRBV6-2 or TRBV6-3 to TRBJ2-1; 11 bases align to TRBD2. Germline V lookup: CDR1 MNHEY, CDR2 SVGEGT. CDR3 length: 14 amino acids. V dropped 1 base and J dropped 9; count of bases not matched to a gene: 2. Here the CDR3 reads CASSYLGTSGEQFF. The CDR3 DNA reads as TGTGCCAGCAGTTACTTGGGGACTAGCGGTGAGCAGTTCTTC.

This clonotype was found a few times. The V call is TRBV20-1, the J call TRBJ1-5; D not certain. From germline, CDR1 is DFQATT and CDR2 SNEGSKA (reference sequence). CDR3 length equals 15 residues. V lost 0 bases and J 6 bases, leaving 15 bases between the germline ends. The DNA for the CDR3 is TGCAGTGCTAGAGATCTATGGGCCCCGGGTCAGCCCCAGCATTTT. As protein: CSARDLWAPGQPQHF.

This clonotype appeared many times. The V gene is TRBV7-2, the J gene TRBJ1-2, with TRBD1 matching 7 bases. V lost 3 bases, J lost 6 bases, and 4 bases stayed unmatched. The CDR3 spans 13 residues. Germline V gene sequence: CDR1 SGHTA, CDR2 FQGNSA. CDR3 residues: CASSFGTVNGYTF. CDR3 in DNA: TGTGCCAGCAGCTTCGGGACAGTCAATGGCTACACCTTC.

V gene TRBV5-5 combines with J gene TRBJ2-5, with 8 bases aligning to TRBD1. The J segment lost 2 bases and the V segment lost 1 base, leaving 7 bases of the junction unmatched. There are 16 residues in the CDR3. Germline V gene data show CDR1 as SGHKS and CDR2 as YYEKEE (reference sequence). This CDR3 reads CASSLNGQGRQETQYF. In DNA, the CDR3 is TGTGCCAGCAGCTTGAACGGACAGGGCCGACAAGAGACCCAGTACTTC.

The chain uses TRBV28 and TRBJ2-5, with 15 bases identical to TRBD2. The V segment lost 5 bases and the J segment 2 bases; nucleotides outside the gene matches: 9. Germline V gene data show CDR1 as MDHEN and CDR2 as SYDVKM. The CDR3 totals 18 residues. As DNA, the CDR3 is TGTGCCAGCAGTGAAGGACTAGCGGGAGGGCCGCTTCAAGAGACCCAGTACTTC. Its translation is CASSEGLAGGPLQETQYF. The variable domain in full, completed from reference TRBV28 and TRBJ2-5, reads DVKVTQSSRYLVKRTGEKVFLECVQDMDHENMFWYRQDPGLGLRLIYFSYDVKMKEKGDIPEGYSVSREKKERFSLILESASTNQTSMYLCASSEGLAGGPLQETQYFGPGTRLLVL.